The source of this T cell receptor beta chain is a study of spatial heterogeneity in lung cancer (dated by TCRdb to between 2018 and 2020). For the wider study: Beta-chain transcripts were consistently detected in greater numbers than alpha-chain transcripts, which likely reflects a higher abundance of beta-chain transcripts. In the raw uncorrected reads, each unique combination of TCR and UMI appeared more than ten times on average. The study quantitatively compared TCR alpha and beta repertoires across multiple tumor regions, matched nontumor lung and blood in non-small cell lung cancer. The study linked features of the TCR repertoire to counts of nonsynonymous mutations, which were determined by whole-exome sequencing of tumor tissue. At surgery, fewer than 250 tumor regions, 61 to 65 matched nontumor lung samples and 56 PBMC samples were TCR-sequenced for both alpha and beta chains. Paper-wide results and their limitations: Additional single-cell paired TCR alpha and beta sequencing was considered necessary to confirm, at a functional level, the hypothesis that regional TCRs recognize regional mutations.

In this sample, this clonotype turned up many times. This clone's antigen is unknown. Qualities for individual bases were not recorded, and no much larger clone is one base off. Trimming leaves V shorter by 8 bases and J shorter by 4 bases, with the junction holding 11 bases beyond the gene matches. The germline V gene provides CDR1 SNHLY and CDR2 FYNNEI. Including cysteine and phenylalanine, the CDR3 has 15 amino acids. Only the CDR3 part of the read is kept: 45 bases, read in frame from the first base. Preparation of the library involved 5' RACE. For sequencing, a NextSeq 500 was employed. The TCR library protocol attached a unique molecular identifier to each TCR cDNA molecule to allow correction of PCR and sequencing errors. From the authors' description of their analysis: TCR identification, UMI-based error correction and CDR3 extraction were all carried out with Decombinator tools. TCRs above a frequency of 2 per 1,000, corresponding to the top 1% of the tumor frequency distribution, were defined as expanded. Each repertoire was subsampled 100 times to 5,000 TCRs, after which Renyi diversity was computed with the R vegan package. CDR3 similarity networks were built from amino acid triplet string-kernel similarity, connecting CDR3s with pairwise similarity above 0.82. Using fastp at Q25 and MiXCR, TCRdb reprocessed the public reads and kept productive beta chains. A single entry per CDR3 protein holds the most common genes and DNA from its merged rows. The V and J calls follow TCRdb's processing rather than the paper's. The sample table shows roughly 10,000 distinct CDR3 sequences, and approximately 3.8% are seen once. The ten largest make up 6% to 9.5% of the sample.

This specimen's time point label, per the study, means: sample taken at primary tumor resection. For TCR sequencing, whole RNA was extracted from tumor and nontumor lung tissue, or from cryopreserved PBMC samples, and no cell sorting was done. The donors were 60 to 80 patients from the lung TRACERx cohort who had early-stage, untreated non-small cell lung cancer. Only patients with enough RNA available from two or more tumor regions were chosen for TCR sequencing. Before selection, tumor and adjacent nontumor lung specimens were reviewed by a lung pathologist. The chain couples TRBV2 to TRBJ1-2; 9 nucleotides in the junction match TRBD1. Sequences were derived from normal lung tissue next to the tumor, sampled at surgery. The clonotype originates from a male donor with early-stage non-small cell lung cancer. The base sequence is TGTGCCAGCGGGATACCGGGACAGGGTTCCTATGGCTACACCTTC. Translated, it gives CASGIPGQGSYGYTF.